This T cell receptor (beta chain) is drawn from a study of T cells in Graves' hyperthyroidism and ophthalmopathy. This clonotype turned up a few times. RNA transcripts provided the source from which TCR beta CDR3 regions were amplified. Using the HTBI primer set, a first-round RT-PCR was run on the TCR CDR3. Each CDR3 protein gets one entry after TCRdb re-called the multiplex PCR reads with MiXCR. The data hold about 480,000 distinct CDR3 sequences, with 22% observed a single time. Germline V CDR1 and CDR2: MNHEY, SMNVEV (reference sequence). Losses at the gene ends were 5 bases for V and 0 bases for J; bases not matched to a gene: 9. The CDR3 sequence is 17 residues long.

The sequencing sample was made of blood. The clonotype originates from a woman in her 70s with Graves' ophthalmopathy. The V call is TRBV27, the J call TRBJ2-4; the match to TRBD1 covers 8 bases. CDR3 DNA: TGTGCCAGCAGTCCACGGACAGGGCGCCCAGCCAAAAACATTCAGTACTTC. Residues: CASSPRTGRPAKNIQYF.